This T cell receptor beta chain was sequenced for a study of PD-L1 blockade in urothelial cancer. This CDR3 comprises 13 residues. Germline lookup yields CDR1 MNHEY and CDR2 SVGAGI. V lost 5 bases to trimming and J lost 0 bases, with 7 bases between them. Clones were sequenced by immunoSEQ multiplex PCR, and TCRdb holds only the in-frame ones, with some missing. The data show some 52,000 clones, 77% seen once. V gene TRBV6-5 combines with J gene TRBJ1-1; D unclear. The material sequenced was PBMCs, taken around atezolizumab (anti-PD-L1) treatment. The clonotype comes from a man between 65 and 79 years old with urothelial cancer. CDR3 amino acids: CASSERVNTEAFF. DNA of the CDR3: TGTGCCAGCAGTGAACGGGTGAACACTGAAGCTTTCTTT.